Below, 26 T cell receptor beta chains from the same sample are listed, as sequenced in a study of T cell responses to AZD1222 COVID-19 vaccine. TCRdb's copy holds only in-frame clones and misses some; the assay was immunoSEQ multiplex PCR. The sample has around 130,000 clones; around 90% are singletons. Sequenced here: peripheral blood, sampled 28 days after the second AZD1222 dose. The receptors were sampled from an adult who received the AZD1222 COVID-19 vaccine.

This chain connects TRBV6-4 to TRBJ2-3; TRBD2 matches at 12 bases. Trimming cost V 0 bases and J 1 base; bases outside gene matches: 11. The CDR3 has 20 amino acids. Germline loops: CDR1 MRHNA, CDR2 SNTAGT. The DNA of the CDR3 is TGTGCCAGCAGTGACTCTTCGGGACTAGCGGGCCTAGCGGGCACAGATACGCAGTATTTT. It codes for CASSDSSGLAGLAGTDTQYF.

The rearrangement uses TRBV9 and TRBJ2-7; D is uncertain. V was shortened by 0 bases and J by 0 bases, with 7 bases between the two germline ends. The CDR3 covers 14 residues. The V gene's germline CDR1 is SGDLS and CDR2 YYNGEE. Here the CDR3 reads CASSVVPDSYEQYF. The CDR3 coding sequence is TGTGCCAGCAGCGTAGTGCCGGACTCCTACGAGCAGTACTTC.

V is TRBV3-1 (or the pseudogene TRBV3-2) and J is TRBJ1-3; 7 nucleotides match TRBD1. Germline CDR1 and CDR2: LGHDT and YNNKEL (reference sequence). The J segment lost 3 bases and the V segment lost 4 bases, leaving 3 bases of the junction unmatched. CDR3 length equals 14 residues. For the CDR3, the DNA is TGTGCCAGCAGCCCTGGGACAGTTGGAAACACCATATATTTT. It is translated as CASSPGTVGNTIYF.

This CDR3 is CASSPLNVAGADTQYF. CDR3 in DNA: TGTGCCAGCTCACCACTTAATGTAGCGGGCGCAGATACGCAGTATTTT. The chain employs TRBV18 and TRBJ2-3; 7 bases match TRBD2. The V gene end was trimmed by 1 base and the J gene end by 4 bases; junction bases not matched to a gene: 8. CDR3 length: 16 residues. Germline assignment: CDR1 KGHSH and CDR2 LQKENI.

The chain is built from TRBV24-1 and TRBJ2-1; the D gene is possibly TRBD1 (5 bases). With 3 bases removed from V and 7 bases from J, the gap between germline ends came to 12 bases. The CDR3 is 14 amino acids. CDR1 is KGHDR and CDR2 is SFDVKD in the germline V gene. CDR3 loop: CATSDPRQLNEQFF. Here the CDR3 DNA reads TGTGCCACCAGTGATCCCAGACAGTTAAATGAGCAGTTCTTC.

This clone was seen only a few times. The chain has TRBV19 and TRBJ2-2; 7 bases agree with TRBD1. Germline CDR1 LNHDA, CDR2 SQIVND (reference sequence). After removal of 4 bases from V and 5 bases from J, the junction contained 10 bases not matched to a gene. The CDR3 loop spans 16 amino acids. The CDR3 nucleotides read TGTGCCAGTAGTACCCCGACAGGGACATCAACCGGGGAGCTGTTTTTT. It translates to CASSTPTGTSTGELFF.

The count of this clone is one. J is TRBJ2-7 and V is TRBV20-1; possibly TRBD2 for D (6 bases). The V end lost 8 bases, the J end lost 2 bases, and 10 bases lay between the germline ends. This CDR3 spans 11 amino acids. Germline V gives CDR1 DFQATT, CDR2 SNEGSKA (reference sequence). The CDR3 coding sequence is TGCAGTTCGGGACTCACCTACGAGCAGTACTTC. Protein product: CSSGLTYEQYF.

The chain employs TRBV6-5 and TRBJ2-3; tentatively, D is TRBD2 (7 bases). Germline CDR1 reads MNHEY; CDR2 reads SVGAGI. V was clipped by 5 bases and J by 4 bases, with 16 bases between them. This CDR3 has 15 residues. CDR3 nucleotide sequence: TGTGCCAGCAGTACCCTCCGCGGGGGCGCAGATACGCAGTATTTT. It translates to CASSTLRGGADTQYF.

V gene TRBV5-1 combines with J gene TRBJ2-1; possible D gene TRBD1, 5 bases. The length of the CDR3 is 13 residues. In germline, CDR1 is SGHRS, CDR2 YFSETQ. V lost 0 bases and J lost 10, with 11 bases in between. The CDR3 region has the DNA TGCGCCAGCAGCTTGGAACTCAGGGCCGAGCAGTTCTTC. This sequence encodes CASSLELRAEQFF.

CDR3 bases: TGTGCCTGGAGTGTAGGGGCAGGGCAATGGGAAGGCTACACCTTC. This gives the protein CAWSVGAGQWEGYTF. This rearrangement joins TRBV30 to TRBJ1-2, with D possibly TRBD1 on 5 matching bases. Trimming stripped 0 bases from V and 8 bases from J, with 19 bases between. Germline values: CDR1 GTSNPN, CDR2 SVGIG (reference sequence). The CDR3 runs 15 residues.

The chain combines TRBV3-1 (or the pseudogene TRBV3-2) with TRBJ2-3, with D tentatively TRBD1 (6 bases). CDR3 size: 15 residues. Germline V gene lookup returns CDR1 LGHDT and CDR2 YNNKEL (reference sequence). Trimming stripped 1 base from V and 2 bases from J, with 10 bases between. CDR3 bases: TGTGCCAGCAGCCAAGGCCCAGGGGTCACAGATACGCAGTATTTT. This codes for CASSQGPGVTDTQYF.

This chain connects TRBV7-8 to TRBJ1-1; no clear D. CDR1 SGHVS and CDR2 FQNEAQ come from the germline V gene. The CDR3 is 14 amino acids. Trimming removed 1 base from V and 1 base from J, with 7 bases in between. The CDR3 nucleotides read TGTGCCAGCAGCTTAGACACCCCGAACACTGAAGCTTTCTTT. This codes for CASSLDTPNTEAFF. Complete variable domain (other parts from reference TRBV7-8 and TRBJ1-1): GAGVSQSPRYKVAKRGQDVALRCDPISGHVSLFWYQQALGQGPEFLTYFQNEAQLDKSGLPSDRFFAERPEGSVSTLKIQRTQQEDSAVYLCASSLDTPNTEAFFGQGTRLTVV.

V is TRBV7-2 and J is TRBJ1-3; D is unclear. Trimming removed 1 base at V and 0 bases at J, with 7 bases between. Germline CDR1 is SGHTA and CDR2 is FQGNSA. This CDR3 is built from 15 residues. CDR3 loop: CASSLGVTSGNTIYF. The CDR3, as DNA: TGTGCCAGCAGCTTAGGAGTCACCTCTGGAAACACCATATATTTT.

The chain recombines TRBV19 with TRBJ1-4; D is unresolved. The germline V gene has CDR1 LNHDA and CDR2 SQIVND (reference sequence). The CDR3 is 15 amino acids. Deletions cut 7 bases from V and 3 bases from J, with 15 bases between. CDR3 loop: CASKIWQDSNEKLFF. The CDR3 nucleotides are TGTGCCAGTAAAATTTGGCAGGACTCTAATGAAAAACTGTTTTTT.

The chain joins TRBV9 to TRBJ2-7; D remains unclear. The CDR3 is made up of 14 amino acids. Germline V gene sequence: CDR1 SGDLS, CDR2 YYNGEE. V was shortened by 0 bases and J by 0 bases, with 7 bases between the two germline ends. CDR3 DNA: TGTGCCAGCAGCGTAGAGGGCTACTCCTACGAGCAGTACTTC. Residues: CASSVEGYSYEQYF.

The chain uses TRBV7-2 and TRBJ2-1, with TRBD2 matching over 12 bases. After removal of 1 base from V and 7 bases from J, the junction contained 11 bases not matched to a gene. The CDR3 has 18 amino acids. The germline gives CDR1 SGHTA, CDR2 FQGNSA. The CDR3 loop is CASSLGPPLAGGGNEQFF. The CDR3 nucleotides are TGTGCCAGCAGCTTAGGGCCCCCACTAGCGGGGGGAGGAAATGAGCAGTTCTTC.

The DNA of the CDR3 is TGTGCCACCAGTGATGGACAGGGTTTGGATACGCAGTATTTT. It specifies CATSDGQGLDTQYF. The chain has TRBV24-1 and TRBJ2-3; 8 bases are shared with TRBD1. In germline, CDR1 is KGHDR, CDR2 SFDVKD. This CDR3 is 14 amino acids long. With V trimmed by 3 bases and J by 6 bases, 4 bases remained unmatched.

This chain connects TRBV6-2 or TRBV6-3 to TRBJ1-2; 8 bases line up with TRBD1. Looked up from germline, CDR1 is MNHEY and CDR2 is SVGEGT. The J segment lost 2 bases and the V segment lost 6 bases, leaving 5 bases of the junction unmatched. The CDR3 is made up of 14 amino acids. CDR3 region: CASSERQGNYGYTF. The CDR3 DNA is TGTGCCAGCAGCGAGAGACAGGGGAACTATGGCTACACCTTC.

V usage is TRBV19 and J usage is TRBJ2-3; 14 bases are a match to TRBD2. V shed 5 bases, J shed 3 bases, and the junction held 4 bases outside the gene matches. Looked up from germline, CDR1 is LNHDA and CDR2 is SQIVND (reference sequence). The CDR3 runs to 16 residues. CDR3 sequence (DNA): TGTGCCAGTAGTGGAGGACTAGCGGGAGGAACAGATACGCAGTATTTT. As protein: CASSGGLAGGTDTQYF.

V usage is TRBV6-6 and J usage is TRBJ1-5; D is ambiguous. The V gene's germline CDR1 is MNHNY and CDR2 SVGAGI (reference sequence). This CDR3 is built from 11 residues. Trimming took 1 base from V and 10 from J, leaving 5 bases between them. The chain's CDR3 is CASSYWGPQHF. CDR3 DNA sequence: TGTGCCAGCAGTTACTGGGGACCCCAGCATTTT.

In its sample, this clone was seen once. The gene calls are TRBV6-1 and TRBJ2-7, with TRBD2 matching 9 bases. The CDR3 is 15 amino acids. Unmatched junction bases numbered 6, after V lost 1 base and J lost 5 bases. Germline V CDR1 and CDR2: MNHNS, SASEGT. The CDR3 loop reads CASSEDAGGLDEQYF. The CDR3 nucleotides read TGTGCCAGCAGTGAAGATGCGGGGGGGCTGGACGAGCAGTACTTC.

The genes are TRBV7-8 and TRBJ2-5; 8 bases are shared with TRBD1. CDR1 and CDR2 from the germline V gene are SGHVS and FQNEAQ. The CDR3 is 14 amino acids. Losses at the gene ends were 4 bases for V and 5 bases for J; bases not matched to a gene: 6. CDR3 in amino acids: CASSSTGGRETQYF. The CDR3 DNA reads as TGTGCCAGCAGCTCAACAGGGGGTAGGGAGACCCAGTACTTC. Variable domain in full (rest from reference TRBV7-8 and TRBJ2-5): GAGVSQSPRYKVAKRGQDVALRCDPISGHVSLFWYQQALGQGPEFLTYFQNEAQLDKSGLPSDRFFAERPEGSVSTLKIQRTQQEDSAVYLCASSSTGGRETQYFGPGTRLLVL.

The rearrangement joins TRBV7-2 to TRBJ2-3; D may be TRBD1 or TRBD2 (6 bases each). V lost 2 bases and J 5 bases, leaving 17 bases between the germline ends. The CDR3 has 16 residues. The germline V gene encodes CDR1 SGHTA and CDR2 FQGNSA. CDR3 coding DNA: TGTGCCAGCAGCTTATATCCGGGGGCCGGGGTAGATACGCAGTATTTT. It encodes CASSLYPGAGVDTQYF.

The V call is TRBV5-5, the J call TRBJ2-2; TRBD2 aligns across 7 bases. Germline-derived CDR1 and CDR2 are SGHKS and YYEKEE (reference sequence). There are 15 residues in the CDR3. V was pared by 4 bases and J by 5 bases, with 8 bases of the junction left unmatched. The chain's CDR3 is CASSPGRWVTGELFF. Written as DNA, the CDR3 is TGTGCCAGCAGCCCCGGGAGGTGGGTTACCGGGGAGCTGTTTTTT.

The V gene is TRBV4-3, the J gene TRBJ2-3; TRBD2 is a possible D gene (5 bases). V lost 0 bases, J lost 0 bases, and 19 bases lay in between. The CDR3 length is 19 residues. From germline, CDR1 is LGHNA and CDR2 YSLEER. Written as DNA, the CDR3 is TGCGCCAGCAGCCAAGATTACCGGACTTCACCTACTAGCACAGATACGCAGTATTTT. Translating it yields CASSQDYRTSPTSTDTQYF.

J is TRBJ1-2 and V is TRBV19; 8 bases line up with TRBD1. The length of the CDR3 is 13 residues. The ends lost 5 bases at V and 5 bases at J; junction bases unmatched: 4. Germline CDR1 is LNHDA and CDR2 is SQIVND (reference sequence). CDR3 nucleotides: TGTGCCAGTAGTGACAGGGGCGATTATGGCTACACCTTC. This gives the protein CASSDRGDYGYTF.